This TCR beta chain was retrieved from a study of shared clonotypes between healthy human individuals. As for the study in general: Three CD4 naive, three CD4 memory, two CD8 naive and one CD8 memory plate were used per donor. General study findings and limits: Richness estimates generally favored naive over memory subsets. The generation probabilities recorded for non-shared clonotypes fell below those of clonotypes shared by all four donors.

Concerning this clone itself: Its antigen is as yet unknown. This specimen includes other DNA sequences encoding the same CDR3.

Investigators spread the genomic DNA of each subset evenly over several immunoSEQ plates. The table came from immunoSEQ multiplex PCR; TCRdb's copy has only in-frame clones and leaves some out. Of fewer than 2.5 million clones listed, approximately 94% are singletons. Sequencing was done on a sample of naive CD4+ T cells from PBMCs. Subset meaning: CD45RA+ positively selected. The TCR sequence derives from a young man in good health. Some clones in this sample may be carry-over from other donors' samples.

The CDR3 reads CASSLEQGAGYTF. The CDR3 bases are TGCGCCAGCAGCTTGGAACAGGGGGCTGGCTACACCTTC. The chain employs TRBV5-1 and TRBJ1-2, with 9 positions matching TRBD1. V trimming: 0 bases; J trimming: 7 bases; junction bases outside the gene matches: 1. The CDR3 has 13 amino acids. Germline values: CDR1 SGHRS, CDR2 YFSETQ. The complete variable domain, with remaining parts taken from reference TRBV5-1 and TRBJ1-2, reads KAGVTQTPRYLIKTRGQQVTLSCSPISGHRSVSWYQQTPGQGLQFLFEYFSETQRNKGNFPGRFSGRQFSNSRSEMNVSTLELGDSALYLCASSLEQGAGYTFGSGTRLTVV.